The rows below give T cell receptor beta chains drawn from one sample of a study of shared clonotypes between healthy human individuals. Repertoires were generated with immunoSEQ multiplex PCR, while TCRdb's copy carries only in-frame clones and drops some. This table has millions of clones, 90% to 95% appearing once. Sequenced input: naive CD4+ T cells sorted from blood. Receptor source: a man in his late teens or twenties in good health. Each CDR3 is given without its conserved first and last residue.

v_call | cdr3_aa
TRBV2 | ASTGQGAQTGELF
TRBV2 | ASGAGGSYEQY
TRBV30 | AWSGQGTEAF
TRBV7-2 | ASSRDRSYEQY
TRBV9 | ASSSLQTTEAF
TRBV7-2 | ASSFSPSNQPQH
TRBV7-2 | ASSLGPQGAAF
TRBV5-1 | ASSLASVLTSTDTQY
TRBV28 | ASSLTGIRTDTQY
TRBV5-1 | ASSVGQGGYNEQF
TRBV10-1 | ASSVGRDNSPLH
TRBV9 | ASSVDLNTEAF
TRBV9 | ASSAGTAQETQY
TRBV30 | AWSVGLAGEDEQY
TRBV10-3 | AIMPGQGLSYEQY
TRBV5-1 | ASSSLDTDTQY
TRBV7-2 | ASSPGGRGAANTGELF
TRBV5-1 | ASSTLAGSDGELF
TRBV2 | ASTLTDVPPEAF
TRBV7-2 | ASSRSWGAGTGELF
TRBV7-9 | ASSLARTGEYEQY
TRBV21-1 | ASSEGHNQPQH
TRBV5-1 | ASSQGQGAMVEGELF
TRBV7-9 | ASSITGTIYEQY
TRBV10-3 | AISKGPGGYEQY
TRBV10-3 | AISARGLGNTIY
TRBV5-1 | ASSLMGQGLTYEQY